This paragraph reports one T cell receptor (beta chain). This sample is part of a study of Ad26.COV2.S vaccination and SARS-CoV-2 variants. Study context: COV1001, an Ad26.COV2.S trial, supplied this vaccine-arm donor.

As to treatment: some 20 received Ad26.COV2.S at low or high dose, single or two shots; several received placebo; per-sample allocation not given. After the first vaccine or placebo injection, samples were drawn on day 63. The V gene lost 5 bases and the J gene lost 7 bases, with 21 bases spanning the gap. There are 16 residues in the CDR3. Per germline, CDR1 MDHEN and CDR2 SYDVKM. Clones were read by immunoSEQ multiplex PCR, and TCRdb kept only the in-frame ones, dropping some. The sample shows hundreds of thousands of clones, 86% of them seen only once. V gene TRBV28 combines with J gene TRBJ1-5; a possible D gene is TRBD1 (6 bases). The TCR was taken from a person aged 18-65 years who received the Ad26.COV2.S COVID-19 vaccine or a placebo. This material consisted of peripheral blood, taken in a trial of Ad26.COV2.S vaccine versus placebo. The CDR3: CASSTGGPSPGQPQHF. CDR3 coding DNA: TGTGCCAGCAGTACGGGGGGCCCCTCTCCTGGCCAGCCCCAGCATTTT.